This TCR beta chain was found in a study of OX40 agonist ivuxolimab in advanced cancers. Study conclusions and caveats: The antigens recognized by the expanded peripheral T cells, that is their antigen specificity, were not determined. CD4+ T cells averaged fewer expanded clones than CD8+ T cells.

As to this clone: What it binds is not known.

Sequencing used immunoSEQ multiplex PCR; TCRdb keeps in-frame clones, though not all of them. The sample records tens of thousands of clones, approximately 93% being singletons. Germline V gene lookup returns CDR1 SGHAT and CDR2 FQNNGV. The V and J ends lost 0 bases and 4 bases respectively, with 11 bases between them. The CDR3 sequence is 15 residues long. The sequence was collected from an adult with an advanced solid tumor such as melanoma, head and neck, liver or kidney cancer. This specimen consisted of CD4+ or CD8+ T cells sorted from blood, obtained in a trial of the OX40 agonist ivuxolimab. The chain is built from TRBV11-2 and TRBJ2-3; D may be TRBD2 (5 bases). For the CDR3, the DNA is TGTGCCAGCAGCTTAGAGGCAGTCGGGGCAGATACGCAGTATTTT. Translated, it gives CASSLEAVGADTQYF.